What follows describes a single TCR beta chain. The germline V gene has CDR1 SGHTA and CDR2 FQGNSA. CDR3 size: 17 residues. V trimming: 1 base; J trimming: 7 bases; junction bases outside the gene matches: 5. Per the study methods: Amplifying reference gene primers gave estimates of nucleated cell counts. This table comes from immunoSEQ multiplex PCR, and its TCRdb copy is limited to in-frame clones, with some not included. Clonal size and the V and J genes are those of that table, whereas D and trimming came from the DNA. The sample includes some 120,000 clones, about 92% of them seen just once. The data were obtained in a study of blood T cell repertoires in COVID-19. At the level of the study: Samples representing acute and convalescent COVID-19 were sourced from the United States, Italy and Spain. T cells, B-cell-depleted T cells, or PBMCs provided the cDNA or gDNA that served as material.

This chain joins TRBV7-2 and TRBJ2-2, with 14 bases lining up with TRBD2. The sequenced material came from peripheral blood. This clonotype originated in a man aged 50 or older with active COVID-19. The CDR3 reads CASSLGLAGGLGGELFF. DNA for the CDR3: TGTGCCAGCAGCTTAGGACTAGCGGGGGGGCTTGGCGGGGAGCTGTTTTTT.